A selection of T cell receptor beta chains follows, all from one sample in a study of T cell responses to AZD1222 COVID-19 vaccine. Assay used: immunoSEQ multiplex PCR; TCRdb lists only in-frame clones, some missing. This sample has some 130,000 clones, with approximately 90% found just once. The specimen comprised peripheral blood, sampled on day 0 of AZD1222 vaccination. These TCRs come from an adult in good health. Both conserved end residues are trimmed from each CDR3. Rows give clone size only sometimes, using once, few, many, or a class for an expanded clone.

>-|TRBJ2-3|TRBV6-5
ASSYSAGGADTQY
>-|TRBJ1-1|TRBV18
ASSSEQGNTEAF
>-|TRBJ2-2|TRBV9
ASSVTVTNTGELF
>-|TRBJ2-7|TRBV10-2
ASSSERSYEQY
>-|TRBJ1-1|TRBV5-1
ASSYQGATEAF
>once|TRBJ1-2|TRBV12-3/TRBV12-4
ASSFRTGYGYT
>-|TRBJ1-3|TRBV6-1
ASSEPGQGSGNTIY
>-|TRBJ2-3|TRBV9
ASSVSGLNTDTQY
>-|TRBJ1-2|TRBV5-1
ASRRGFGYT
>-|TRBJ1-6|TRBV4-3
ASSQGGQASSYNSPLH
>-|TRBJ1-2|TRBV7-9
ASSFSRNYGYT
>once|TRBJ1-6|TRBV9
ASSEEGARNSPLH
>-|TRBJ1-1|TRBV12-5
ASPTPNTEAF
>-|TRBJ2-7|TRBV6-5
ASIWAVSAPYEQY
>-|TRBJ2-7|TRBV11-3
ASSEGQSYEQY
>-|TRBJ2-5|TRBV28
ASSSPPGKGIGETQY
>-|TRBJ1-4|TRBV2
ASRRGQGFEKLF
>-|TRBJ2-1|TRBV5-4
ASSGAGGSSYNEQF
>-|TRBJ1-1|TRBV6-2/TRBV6-3
ASRLITGENTEAF
>-|TRBJ1-5|TRBV27
ASSIRRGTGNQPQH
>-|TRBJ2-7|TRBV4-3
ASSQVVGSEQY
>-|TRBJ2-7|TRBV6-5
ASTNGVTWEQY
>-|TRBJ2-7|TRBV10-3
AIAGGQTYEQY
>-|TRBJ1-5|TRBV21-1
ASIPDRLGANQPQH
>-|TRBJ2-7|TRBV7-2
ASSLKERGQRAYEQY
>-|TRBJ1-4|TRBV7-8
ASSLAMKVGPTNEKLF